This T cell receptor beta chain was profiled in a study of blood T cell repertoires in COVID-19. At the level of the study: There were acute and convalescent COVID-19 samples, and they came from the United States, Italy and Spain. T cells, B-cell-depleted T cells, or PBMCs supplied cDNA or gDNA.

Per the original data handling: The assay estimated nucleated cells by amplifying reference gene primers. The protocol was immunoSEQ multiplex PCR, while the TCRdb copy is restricted to in-frame clones and leaves out a portion. V and J calls and clone size follow that table, whereas D and trimming were derived from the DNA. The profile shows over 85,000 clones, around 80% of them singletons. The junction had 5 bases not matched to a gene; V was cut back by 5 bases and J by 5 bases. The length of the CDR3 is 15 residues. Germline CDR1 LGHDT, CDR2 YNNKEL (reference sequence). Sequencing was carried out using peripheral blood. This sequence joins TRBV3-1 (or the pseudogene TRBV3-2) and TRBJ2-2; 10 bases are a match to TRBD1. This receptor was taken from a man in his 60s with active or convalescent COVID-19. This chain's CDR3 is CASSATGGATGELFF. DNA of the CDR3: TGTGCCAGCAGCGCGACAGGGGGCGCTACCGGGGAGCTGTTTTTT.